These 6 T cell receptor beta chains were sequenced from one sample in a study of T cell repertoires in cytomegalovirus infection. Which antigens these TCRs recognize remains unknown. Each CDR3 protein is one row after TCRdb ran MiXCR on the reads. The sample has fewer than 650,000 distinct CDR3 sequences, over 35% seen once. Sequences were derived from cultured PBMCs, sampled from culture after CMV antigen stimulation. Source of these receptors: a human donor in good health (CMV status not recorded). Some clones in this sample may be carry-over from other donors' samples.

CDR3 sequence: CASNRGLNTEAFF. For the CDR3, the DNA is TGCGCCAGCAACAGGGGACTGAACACTGAAGCTTTCTTT. The chain employs TRBV5-1 and TRBJ1-1; 7 nucleotides align to TRBD1. V dropped 6 bases and J dropped 0; count of bases not matched to a gene: 2. The CDR3 covers 13 residues. The germline V gene has CDR1 SGHRS and CDR2 YFSETQ.

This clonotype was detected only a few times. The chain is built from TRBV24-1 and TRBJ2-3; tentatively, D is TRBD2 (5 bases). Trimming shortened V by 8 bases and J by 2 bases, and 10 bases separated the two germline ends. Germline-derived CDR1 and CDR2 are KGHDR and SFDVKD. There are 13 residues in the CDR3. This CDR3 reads CATKKGDTDTQYF. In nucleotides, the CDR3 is TGTGCCACCAAAAAGGGAGACACAGATACGCAGTATTTT.

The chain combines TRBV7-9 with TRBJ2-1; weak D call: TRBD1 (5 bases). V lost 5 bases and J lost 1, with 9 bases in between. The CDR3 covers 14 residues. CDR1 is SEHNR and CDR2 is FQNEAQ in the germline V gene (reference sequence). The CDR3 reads CASSLDTSYNEQFF. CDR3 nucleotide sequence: TGTGCCAGCAGCCTGGACACTTCCTACAATGAGCAGTTCTTC.

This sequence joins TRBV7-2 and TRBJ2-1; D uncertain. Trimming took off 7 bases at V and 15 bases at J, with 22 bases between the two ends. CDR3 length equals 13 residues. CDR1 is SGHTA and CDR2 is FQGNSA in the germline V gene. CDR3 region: CASTPGSWAPTFF. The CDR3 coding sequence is TGTGCCAGCACCCCGGGTAGCTGGGCGCCTACGTTCTTC.

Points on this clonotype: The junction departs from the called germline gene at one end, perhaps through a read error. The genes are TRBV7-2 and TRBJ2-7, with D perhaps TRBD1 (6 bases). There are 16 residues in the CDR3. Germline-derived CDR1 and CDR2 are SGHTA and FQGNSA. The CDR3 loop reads CASSLATGQAPYEQYF. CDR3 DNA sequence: TGTGCCAGCAGCTTAGCTACAGGGCAAGCACCCTACGAGCAGTACTTT.

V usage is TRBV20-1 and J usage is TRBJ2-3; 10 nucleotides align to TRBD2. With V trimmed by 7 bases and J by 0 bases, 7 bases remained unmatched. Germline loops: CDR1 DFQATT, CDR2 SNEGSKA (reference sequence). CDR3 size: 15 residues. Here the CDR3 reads CSVTGTSDSTDTQYF. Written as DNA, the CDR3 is TGCAGTGTCACAGGGACTAGCGATAGCACAGATACGCAGTATTTT.